These 10 T cell receptor beta chains share one sample of origin, sequenced in a study of identical twins. TCRdb independently ran MiXCR on the 5' RACE reads; one entry per CDR3 protein. The sample has around 510,000 distinct CDR3 sequences; 14% are singletons. These sequences were also reported in another study, on yellow fever vaccine responses in identical twins.

Sequencing used CD4+ T cells sorted from blood. All receptors come from a woman aged 18-29 years in good health.

This chain links TRBV28 with TRBJ2-1; the D gene is possibly TRBD2 (6 bases). With 6 bases removed from V and 4 bases from J, the gap between germline ends came to 13 bases. Germline V gene sequence: CDR1 MDHEN, CDR2 SYDVKM. The CDR3 has 14 residues. In DNA form, the CDR3 reads TGTGCCAGCAGATTGTTGGGAGGTTACAATGAGCAGTTCTTC. It translates to CASRLLGGYNEQFF.

This chain uses TRBV2 with TRBJ2-3; 11 bases fit TRBD1. Germline V gene data show CDR1 as SNHLY and CDR2 as FYNNEI. V was clipped by 8 bases and J by 4 bases; unmatched bases: 8. The CDR3 sequence is 15 residues long. The CDR3 region has the DNA TGTGCCAGCTTACTATGGACAGGGGGCGCAGATACGCAGTATTTT. The encoded protein is CASLLWTGGADTQYF.

The chain is built from TRBV12-3 or TRBV12-4 and TRBJ2-3; 8 nucleotides align to TRBD2. The CDR3 runs 15 residues. The V segment lost 5 bases and the J segment 5 bases; nucleotides outside the gene matches: 9. CDR3 in amino acids: CASSLSGKIGDTQYF. DNA for the CDR3: TGTGCCAGCAGTCTTAGCGGGAAGATTGGAGATACGCAGTATTTT.

The V and J genes are TRBV7-8 and TRBJ2-2; 10 bases are a match to TRBD2. There are 16 residues in the CDR3. Trimming at V came to 2 bases and at J to 2 bases, leaving 2 bases not matched to a gene. Germline-derived CDR1 and CDR2 are SGHVS and FQNEAQ. CDR3 residues: CASSLSSGSNTGELFF. CDR3 nucleotide sequence: TGTGCCAGCAGCTTATCTAGCGGGAGTAACACCGGGGAGCTGTTTTTT.

The sample holds a few counts of this clonotype. The chain employs TRBV2 and TRBJ2-5; the D gene is possibly TRBD2 (6 bases). This CDR3 is 14 amino acids long. CDR1 and CDR2 (germline): SNHLY, FYNNEI. V was clipped by 8 bases and J by 5 bases, with 18 bases between them. The CDR3 DNA is TGTGCCAGCGCCCCAGGGCCAGGAGGGGAGACCCAGTACTTC. This sequence encodes CASAPGPGGETQYF.

There are a few counts of this clonotype. This chain joins TRBV18 and TRBJ1-1; 8 positions agree with TRBD1. The V gene end was trimmed by 3 bases and the J gene end by 4 bases; junction bases not matched to a gene: 10. Germline CDR1 KGHSH, CDR2 LQKENI. This CDR3 contains 16 residues. For the CDR3, the DNA is TGTGCCAGCTCACCGTCACAGGGGGAGGTATTCACTGAAGCTTTCTTT. Translating gives CASSPSQGEVFTEAFF.

The chain uses TRBV6-1 and TRBJ2-2; perhaps D is TRBD1 or TRBD2 (6 bases each). Trimming removed 4 bases at V and 7 bases at J, with 16 bases between. Germline lookup yields CDR1 MNHNS and CDR2 SASEGT. This CDR3 has 15 amino acids. The CDR3 reads CASSGLGGLGGELFF. The CDR3 coding sequence is TGTGCCAGCAGTGGGCTGGGGGGCTTAGGCGGGGAGCTGTTTTTT.

This chain links TRBV7-2 with TRBJ2-5; 9 bases match TRBD1. Germline trimming cut 5 bases from V and 4 bases from J; bases unmatched to any gene: 11. Germline V gives CDR1 SGHTA, CDR2 FQGNSA. The CDR3 length is 16 residues. CDR3 sequence (DNA): TGTGCCAGCAGCCAAATCAAACAGGGGGCGGGAGAGACCCAGTACTTC. Translating it yields CASSQIKQGAGETQYF. Drawing the rest from reference TRBV7-2 and TRBJ2-5, the complete variable domain is GAGVSQSPSNKVTEKGKDVELRCDPISGHTALYWYRQSLGQGLEFLIYFQGNSAPDKSGLPSDRFSAERTGGSVSTLTIQRTQQEDSAVYLCASSQIKQGAGETQYFGPGTRLLVL.

The rearrangement links TRBV29-1 to TRBJ1-1, with D unresolved. CDR3 length equals 10 residues. Germline V CDR1 and CDR2: SQVTM, ANQGSEA. Trimming left V 4 bases short and J 11 bases short, with 11 bases between. DNA of the CDR3: TGCAGCGTTGTGTCGGCTGTTGCTTTCTTT. Its translation is CSVVSAVAFF. The variable domain in full, with the rest retrieved from reference TRBV29-1 and TRBJ1-1, is SAVISQKPSRDICQRGTSLTIQCQVDSQVTMMFWYRQQPGQSLTLIATANQGSEATYESGFVIDKFPISRPNLTFSTLTVSNMSPEDSSIYLCSVVSAVAFFGQGTRLTVV.

This clonotype was observed many times. The gene calls are TRBV12-3 or TRBV12-4 and TRBJ2-7; 7 bases line up with TRBD1. V lost 5 bases and J lost 3; bases outside the gene matches: 10. CDR3 length equals 15 residues. CDR3 loop: CASSASGTAFYEQYF. The CDR3 nucleotides read TGTGCCAGCAGTGCCTCCGGGACAGCCTTCTACGAGCAGTACTTC.